This record covers a single T cell receptor (beta chain). Its antigen remains unidentified. The repertoire was sequenced with immunoSEQ multiplex PCR; TCRdb's copy has only in-frame clones and lacks some. Of 55,000 to 70,000 clones listed, more than 70% are singletons. The source of the sample is a study of T cell responses to AZD1222 COVID-19 vaccine. Study in general: Analyses pooled second doses at about 4 or about 12 weeks. Study-level results: Clonal diversity was possibly underestimated, and the donors were mostly white British, with more females.

V lost 7 bases and J lost 0; bases outside the gene matches: 9. Per germline, CDR1 LGHNT and CDR2 FRNRAP. CDR3 length: 17 amino acids. This clonotype originated in an adult in good health. The chain uses TRBV12-5 and TRBJ1-5, with 10 bases aligning to TRBD1. Sample: peripheral blood, taken on day 0 of AZD1222 vaccination. CDR3 sequence reads: CASALSGTGVSNQPQHF. The CDR3 DNA reads TGTGCTAGTGCCTTGTCTGGGACAGGGGTTAGCAATCAGCCCCAGCATTTT.